The 19 T cell receptor beta chains presented below share a single source sample, sequenced in a study of blood T cell repertoires in COVID-19. Sequencing used immunoSEQ multiplex PCR; TCRdb keeps in-frame clones, though not all of them. The table records a few hundred thousand clones, about 91% of them present only once. Sequencing was carried out using peripheral blood. These receptors were obtained from a woman in her 40s who had recovered from COVID-19.

The genes are TRBV5-1 and TRBJ2-1; D gene uncertain. V lost 4 bases and J 12 bases, leaving 17 bases between the germline ends. Germline V CDR1 and CDR2: SGHRS, YFSETQ. The CDR3 runs to 13 residues. Here the CDR3 reads CASSVYPLELQFF. The DNA for the CDR3 is TGCGCCAGCAGCGTATACCCCTTGGAGTTGCAGTTCTTC.

This chain connects TRBV7-7 to TRBJ2-2; 9 nucleotides match TRBD1. Germline CDR1 is SSHAT and CDR2 is FNYEAQ (reference sequence). The CDR3 covers 17 residues. V dropped 1 base and J dropped 3; count of bases not matched to a gene: 6. CDR3 sequence (DNA): TGTGCCAGCAGCTTAGGGACAGGGGAGGCTCACACCGGGGAGCTGTTTTTT. This codes for CASSLGTGEAHTGELFF. Together with reference TRBV7-7 and TRBJ2-2, the CDR3 gives the full variable domain: GAGVSQSPRYKVTKRGQDVTLRCDPISSHATLYWYQQALGQGPEFLTYFNYEAQPDKSGLPSDRFSAERPEGSISTLTIQRTEQRDSAMYRCASSLGTGEAHTGELFFGEGSRLTVL.

Points on this clone: Other nucleotide sequences in the sample specify the same CDR3. The chain links TRBV3-1 (or the pseudogene TRBV3-2) to TRBJ1-1; TRBD1 might be the D (5 bases). This CDR3 comprises 13 residues. Germline lookup yields CDR1 LGHDT and CDR2 YNNKEL (reference sequence). Trimming took 1 base from V and 5 from J, leaving 8 bases between them. The CDR3 DNA reads as TGTGCCAGCAGCCAAGGCGGGGGGACTGAAGCTTTCTTT. It yields the protein CASSQGGGTEAFF.

The DNA for the CDR3 is TGCGCCAGCAGCTTGGCTGTGAGCCGTAATTCACCCCTCCACTTT. This encodes CASSLAVSRNSPLHF. The chain links TRBV5-1 to TRBJ1-6; D is ambiguous. The germline V gene has CDR1 SGHRS and CDR2 YFSETQ. The CDR3 spans 15 residues. The V end was cut by 0 bases, the J end by 6 bases, with 10 bases between.

Here the CDR3 DNA reads TGTGCCAGCAGCGAATCCGGGACATACTACGAGCAGTACTTC. Its translation: CASSESGTYYEQYF. The chain couples TRBV11-1 to TRBJ2-7, with D possibly being TRBD1 (6 bases). Trimming took off 5 bases at V and 3 bases at J, with 14 bases between the two ends. This CDR3 contains 14 residues. CDR1 is SGHAT, CDR2 FQDESV, per germline (reference sequence).

The chain joins TRBV5-8 to TRBJ2-2; 7 bases line up with TRBD1. This CDR3 is 16 amino acids long. J lost 6 bases, V lost 4 bases, and 12 bases had no gene match. CDR1 is SGHTS and CDR2 is YDEGEE in the germline V gene. This chain's CDR3 is CASSEDAYRGAGELFF. DNA of the CDR3: TGTGCCAGCAGCGAAGACGCCTACAGGGGAGCCGGGGAGCTGTTTTTT.

CDR3 DNA sequence: TGTGCCAGCAGCTTAGATGTGGAGTACACAGATACGCAGTATTTT. Its translation: CASSLDVEYTDTQYF. The chain has TRBV11-3 and TRBJ2-3; no reliable D call. CDR3 length: 15 amino acids. Germline lookup yields CDR1 SGHNT and CDR2 YENEEA. V lost 0 bases and J lost 2, with 9 bases in between.

The J gene is TRBJ2-2, the V gene TRBV2; TRBD1 might be the D (5 bases). The V gene's germline CDR1 is SNHLY and CDR2 FYNNEI. Trimming removed 4 bases from V and 5 bases from J, with 17 bases in between. The CDR3 loop spans 16 amino acids. DNA for the CDR3: TGTGCCAGCAGTGCCCAACAGGTCGCAGGGACCGGGGAGCTGTTTTTT. Its translation: CASSAQQVAGTGELFF.

This clone was recorded only once. CDR3 sequence reads: CASDQGRGFNYGYTF. CDR3 DNA sequence: TGTGCCAGCGACCAGGGCAGGGGATTTAACTATGGCTACACCTTC. The J gene is TRBJ1-2, the V gene TRBV28; tentative D call: TRBD1 (6 bases). Germline V CDR1 and CDR2: MDHEN, SYDVKM. V gave up 8 bases and J gave up 1 base, with 17 bases separating them. CDR3 length equals 15 residues.

V and J are TRBV6-2 or TRBV6-3 and TRBJ2-7; 10 bases line up with TRBD1. This CDR3 has 15 residues. The ends lost 6 bases at V and 2 bases at J; junction bases unmatched: 7. Germline V lookup: CDR1 MNHEY, CDR2 SVGEGT. CDR3: CASSPGTGVPYEQYV. CDR3 nucleotides: TGTGCCAGCAGCCCCGGGACAGGGGTCCCCTACGAGCAGTACGTC.

The J gene is TRBJ2-2, the V gene TRBV5-1; 11 bases fit TRBD2. The length of the CDR3 is 16 residues. Trimming at V came to 1 base and at J to 4 bases, leaving 3 bases not matched to a gene. Germline V gene lookup returns CDR1 SGHRS and CDR2 YFSETQ. CDR3 nucleotides: TGCGCCAGCAGCTTGATAGCGGGGGGGACCACCGGGGAGCTGTTTTTT. Amino acids: CASSLIAGGTTGELFF.

This chain connects TRBV12-3 or TRBV12-4 to TRBJ2-3; D is uncertain. The CDR3 totals 13 residues. The germline V and J ends were trimmed by 6 bases and 3 bases, with 10 bases remaining between them. The CDR3 coding sequence is TGTGCCAGCAGCCGAATAGAGACAGATACGCAGTATTTT. Translating gives CASSRIETDTQYF.

CDR3 region: CASSDRGSGGPSKEQFF. CDR3 coding DNA: TGCGCCAGCAGTGATAGGGGTAGCGGGGGCCCGTCAAAGGAGCAGTTCTTC. This chain connects TRBV10-1 to TRBJ2-1; TRBD2 matches 9 bases. The germline V gene has CDR1 WNHNN and CDR2 SYGVQD (reference sequence). The CDR3 consists of 17 residues. The junction had 16 bases not matched to a gene; V was cut back by 3 bases and J by 10 bases.

The V gene is TRBV3-1 (or the pseudogene TRBV3-2), the J gene TRBJ2-7, with 8 positions matching TRBD1. Germline V gene lookup returns CDR1 LGHDT and CDR2 YNNKEL (reference sequence). The CDR3 loop spans 16 amino acids. The V gene end was trimmed by 8 bases and the J gene end by 2 bases; junction bases not matched to a gene: 14. The CDR3 sequence: CASGRGLTGQTYEQYF. The CDR3, as DNA: TGTGCCAGCGGCAGGGGGCTTACAGGGCAGACCTACGAGCAGTACTTC.

The chain carries TRBV19 and TRBJ2-5; 7 bases fit TRBD1. V lost 3 bases, J lost 2 bases, and 6 bases stayed unmatched. This CDR3 is built from 15 residues. The germline V gene encodes CDR1 LNHDA and CDR2 SQIVND (reference sequence). The CDR3 protein is CASSILTGSQETQYF. The CDR3 DNA is TGTGCCAGTAGTATTTTGACAGGGTCGCAAGAGACCCAGTACTTC.

The rearrangement joins TRBV5-4 to TRBJ1-2; 9 bases are shared with TRBD1. CDR3 length equals 17 residues. Germline assignment: CDR1 SGHNT and CDR2 YYREEE (reference sequence). Germline trimming cut 1 base from V and 0 bases from J; bases unmatched to any gene: 7. This CDR3 is CASSLRDRAIANYGYTF. The CDR3 DNA is TGTGCCAGCAGCTTGAGGGACAGGGCTATAGCTAACTATGGCTACACCTTC.

The rearrangement links TRBV30 to TRBJ2-7, with 10 bases lining up with TRBD1. J lost 6 bases, V lost 1 base, and 6 bases had no gene match. The CDR3 runs 14 residues. Germline CDR1 and CDR2: GTSNPN and SVGIG (reference sequence). CDR3 amino acids: CAWSGGDRGSEQYV. The DNA for the CDR3 is TGTGCCTGGAGTGGAGGGGACAGGGGCTCCGAGCAGTACGTC.

The chain is built from TRBV6-5 and TRBJ1-6, with TRBD1 matching 11 bases. Per the germline V gene, CDR1 is MNHEY and CDR2 is SVGAGI. After removal of 4 bases from V and 8 bases from J, the junction contained 4 bases not matched to a gene. This CDR3 is 15 amino acids long. The CDR3 spells CASSFPGQGDSPLHF. CDR3 DNA: TGTGCCAGCAGTTTCCCGGGACAGGGGGATTCACCCCTCCACTTT.

The chain recombines TRBV5-1 with TRBJ1-2; tentatively, D is TRBD1 (5 bases). V gave up 0 bases and J gave up 4 bases, with 10 bases separating them. The CDR3 consists of 14 residues. In germline, CDR1 is SGHRS, CDR2 YFSETQ. The CDR3 loop is CASSLAGGIYGYTF. DNA for the CDR3: TGCGCCAGCAGCTTGGCCGGGGGTATCTATGGCTACACCTTC.